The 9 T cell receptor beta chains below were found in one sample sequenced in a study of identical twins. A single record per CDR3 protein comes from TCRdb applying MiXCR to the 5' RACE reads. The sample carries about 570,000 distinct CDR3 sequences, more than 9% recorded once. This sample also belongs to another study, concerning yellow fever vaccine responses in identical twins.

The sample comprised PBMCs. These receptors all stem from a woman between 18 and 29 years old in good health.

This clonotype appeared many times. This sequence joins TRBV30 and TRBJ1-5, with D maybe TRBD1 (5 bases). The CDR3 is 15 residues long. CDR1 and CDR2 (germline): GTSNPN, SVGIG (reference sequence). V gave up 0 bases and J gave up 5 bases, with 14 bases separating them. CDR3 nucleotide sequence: TGTGCCTGGAGTGTAGGGACTTACCAAGATCAGCCCCAGCATTTT. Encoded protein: CAWSVGTYQDQPQHF.

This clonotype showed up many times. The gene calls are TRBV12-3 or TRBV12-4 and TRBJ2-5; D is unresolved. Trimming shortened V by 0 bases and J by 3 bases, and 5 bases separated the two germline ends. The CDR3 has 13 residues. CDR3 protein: CASSLATKETQYF. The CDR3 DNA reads TGTGCCAGCAGTTTAGCGACCAAAGAGACCCAGTACTTC.

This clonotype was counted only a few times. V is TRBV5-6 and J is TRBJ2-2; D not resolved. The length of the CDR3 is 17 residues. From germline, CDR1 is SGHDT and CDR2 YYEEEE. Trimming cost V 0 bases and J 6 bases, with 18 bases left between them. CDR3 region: CASSLGWAGYGPGELFF. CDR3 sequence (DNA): TGTGCCAGCAGCTTGGGTTGGGCAGGCTACGGCCCCGGGGAGCTGTTTTTT.

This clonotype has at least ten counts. The CDR3 loop reads CASSDGGHQPQHF. In DNA form, the CDR3 reads TGTGCCAGCAGTGACGGGGGGCATCAGCCCCAGCATTTT. The rearrangement joins TRBV6-1 to TRBJ1-5; a weak D match, TRBD1 (6 bases). CDR3 length equals 13 residues. V dropped 3 bases and J dropped 5 bases, with 8 bases sitting between them. Germline V gene data show CDR1 as MNHNS and CDR2 as SASEGT.

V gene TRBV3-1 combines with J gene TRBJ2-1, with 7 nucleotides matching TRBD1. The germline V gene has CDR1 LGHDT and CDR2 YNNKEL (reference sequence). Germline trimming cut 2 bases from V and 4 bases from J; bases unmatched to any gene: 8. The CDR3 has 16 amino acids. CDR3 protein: CASSQIKGARYNEQFF. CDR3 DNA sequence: TGTGCCAGCAGCCAAATTAAGGGGGCGAGATACAATGAGCAGTTCTTC.

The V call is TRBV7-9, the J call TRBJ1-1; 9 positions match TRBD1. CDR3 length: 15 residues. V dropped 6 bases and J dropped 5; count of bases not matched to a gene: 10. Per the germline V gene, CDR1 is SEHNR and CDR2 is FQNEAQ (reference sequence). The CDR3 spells CASRGPGTGITEAFF. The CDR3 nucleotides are TGTGCCAGCAGAGGACCCGGGACAGGGATAACTGAAGCTTTCTTT.

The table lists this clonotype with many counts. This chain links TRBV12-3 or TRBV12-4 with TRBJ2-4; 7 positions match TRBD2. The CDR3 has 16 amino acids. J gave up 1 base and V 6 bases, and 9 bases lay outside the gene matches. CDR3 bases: TGTGCCAGCAGCCCCTCAGCGGGAAAGGCCAAAAACATTCAGTACTTC. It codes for CASSPSAGKAKNIQYF.

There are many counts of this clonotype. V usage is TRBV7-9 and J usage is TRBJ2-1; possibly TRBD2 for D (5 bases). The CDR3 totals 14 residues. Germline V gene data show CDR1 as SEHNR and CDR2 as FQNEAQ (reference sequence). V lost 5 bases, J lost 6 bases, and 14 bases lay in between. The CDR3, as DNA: TGTGCCAGCAGCCCTGGACTCCCATCCAATGAGCAGTTCTTC. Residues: CASSPGLPSNEQFF.

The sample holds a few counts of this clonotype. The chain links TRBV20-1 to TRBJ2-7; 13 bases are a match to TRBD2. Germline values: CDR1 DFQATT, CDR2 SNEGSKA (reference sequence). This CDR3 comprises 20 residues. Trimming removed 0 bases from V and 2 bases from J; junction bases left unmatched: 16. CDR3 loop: CSARDAGTSGAGGRAYEQYF. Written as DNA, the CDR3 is TGCAGTGCTAGAGACGCGGGGACTAGCGGGGCTGGGGGGCGGGCCTACGAGCAGTACTTC.